This TCR beta chain derives from a study of T-cell memory formation after mild COVID-19. Study results and limitations: Later expanders leaned toward CD4+, whereas clones contracting from day 15 to 85 were balanced CD4/CD8.

TCRdb re-derived calls from the 5' RACE reads in MiXCR, one entry per CDR3 protein. This sample has 90,000 to 120,000 distinct CDR3 sequences; approximately 15% occur once, and the top ten carry about 39%. Between the trimmed V and J ends, which lost 7 bases and 8 bases, there was a span of 17 bases. Germline V gene lookup returns CDR1 SQVTM and CDR2 ANQGSEA. This CDR3 contains 13 residues. This clonotype has just a few counts. Its antigen is currently unknown. This receptor was taken from a man younger than 30 who had mild COVID-19 (a few samples of this study predate the infection). Cell type and time point are not known. This sequence joins TRBV29-1 and TRBJ1-4, with a possible D match to TRBD1 (5 bases). The sample comprised PBMCs or a T cell subset sorted from them (not recorded which). Here the CDR3 DNA reads TGCAGCGCATACTCCGGACCAGGGGAAAAACTGTTTTTT. Protein sequence: CSAYSGPGEKLFF.